Sequencing of this T cell receptor delta chain was carried out in a study of gamma-delta chains in newborns, infants, children. This clone was counted only a few times. A clone one base away is much larger, so this may be a read error. Other DNA sequences in this sample translate to the same CDR3. TCRdb re-called clones from the reads via CATT. In the table there are over a thousand delta-chain clones, 1.3% of which are singletons. Germline V gives CDR1 TSWWSYY, CDR2 QGS. The CDR3 runs to 24 residues. The V call is TRDV1, the J call TRDJ1; the match to TRDD3 covers 10 bases. This receptor was taken from a child in good health. Sequencing was done on a sample of blood. CDR3 nucleotide sequence: TGCGCTCTTGGGGACCCCCGGATTCCTTCTACCCACCGTTTCTGGGGGATAGAAAACGATAAACTCATCTTT. Translating it yields CALGDPRIPSTHRFWGIENDKLIF.